The clone carrying this T cell receptor (beta chain) came up a few times. The antigen is not known. The source of the sample is a study of cytomegalovirus exposure and HLA in healthy donors. Regarding the study as a whole: The HLA-A and HLA-B alleles of most subjects were reportedly predicted accurately from TCR beta sequences. Analysis performed later showed TCR beta chains linked to HLA being more clonally expanded than equally common others.

PCR employed 60 Vbeta and 13 Jbeta primers. TCRdb keeps only in-frame clones here, not all; method: immunoSEQ multiplex PCR. The sample lists roughly 140,000 clones; roughly a tenth were seen once. The CDR3 totals 15 residues. CDR1 and CDR2 from the germline V gene are MNHEY and SVGAGI. Specimen: PBMCs. V usage is TRBV6-5 and J usage is TRBJ1-6; 8 bases agree with TRBD1. The TCR was taken from a male donor in good health and CMV-seronegative. Here the CDR3 DNA reads TGTGACACGAAGTTGGGACAGGAGGTTCGGAGTCCCCTCCACTTT. Amino acid sequence: CDTKLGQEVRSPLHF.